This T cell receptor (beta chain) derives from a study of control samples from healthy donors and cancer patients. The table came from immunoSEQ multiplex PCR; TCRdb's copy has only in-frame clones and leaves some out. This table holds approximately 89,000 clones, 70% to 90% found once. The CDR3 loop spans 14 amino acids. The germline CDR1 and CDR2 sequences are SEHNR and FQNEAQ (reference sequence). The V and J ends lost 1 base and 6 bases, in that order; junction bases with no gene match: 4. The chain has TRBV7-9 and TRBJ2-3; the match to TRBD1 covers 7 bases. Specimen: blood. The TCR comes from a woman between 40 and 55 years old in good health. DNA of the CDR3: TGTGCCAGCAGCTTAGACAGGGGCTTTGATACGCAGTATTTT. This gives the protein CASSLDRGFDTQYF.